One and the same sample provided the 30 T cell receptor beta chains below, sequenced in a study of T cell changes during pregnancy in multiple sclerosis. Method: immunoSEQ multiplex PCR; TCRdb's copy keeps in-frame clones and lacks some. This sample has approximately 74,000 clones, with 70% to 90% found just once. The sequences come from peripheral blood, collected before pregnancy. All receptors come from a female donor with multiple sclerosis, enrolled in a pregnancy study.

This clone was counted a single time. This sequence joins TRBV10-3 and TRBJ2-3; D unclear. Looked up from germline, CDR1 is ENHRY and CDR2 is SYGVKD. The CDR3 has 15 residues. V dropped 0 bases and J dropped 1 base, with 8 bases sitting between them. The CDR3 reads CAISESVGGTDTQYF. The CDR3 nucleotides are TGTGCCATCAGTGAGTCCGTCGGAGGCACAGATACGCAGTATTTT.

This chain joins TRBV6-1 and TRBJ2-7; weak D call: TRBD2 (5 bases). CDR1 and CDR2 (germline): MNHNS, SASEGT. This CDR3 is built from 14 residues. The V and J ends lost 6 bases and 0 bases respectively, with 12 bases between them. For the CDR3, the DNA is TGTGCCAGCAGACGGGATCCCAGCTCCTACGAGCAGTACTTC. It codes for CASRRDPSSYEQYF.

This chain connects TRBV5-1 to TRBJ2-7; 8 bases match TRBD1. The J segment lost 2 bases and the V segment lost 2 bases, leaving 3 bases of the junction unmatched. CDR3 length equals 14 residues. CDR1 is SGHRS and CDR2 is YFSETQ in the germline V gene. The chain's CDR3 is CASSFGTGPYEQYF. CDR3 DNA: TGCGCCAGCAGCTTCGGGACAGGCCCCTACGAGCAGTACTTC.

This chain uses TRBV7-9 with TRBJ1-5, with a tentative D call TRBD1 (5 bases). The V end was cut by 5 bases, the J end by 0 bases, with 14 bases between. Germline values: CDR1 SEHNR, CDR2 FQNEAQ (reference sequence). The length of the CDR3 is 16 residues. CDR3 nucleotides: TGTGCCAGCAGCATATCCCAGGGAGGTAGCAATCAGCCCCAGCATTTT. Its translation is CASSISQGGSNQPQHF.

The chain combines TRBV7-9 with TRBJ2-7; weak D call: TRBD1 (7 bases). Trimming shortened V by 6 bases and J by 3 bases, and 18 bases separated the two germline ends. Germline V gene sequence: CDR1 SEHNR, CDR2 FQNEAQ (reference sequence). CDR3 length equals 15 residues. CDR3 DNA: TGTGCCAGCAGTAACGAGGGGGCGGGAAGCTACGAGCAGTACTTC. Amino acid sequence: CASSNEGAGSYEQYF.

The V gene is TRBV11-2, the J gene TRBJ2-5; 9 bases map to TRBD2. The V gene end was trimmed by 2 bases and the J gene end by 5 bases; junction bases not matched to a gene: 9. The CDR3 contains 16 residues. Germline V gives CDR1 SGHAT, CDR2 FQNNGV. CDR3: CASSLHSSGNGETQYF. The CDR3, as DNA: TGTGCCAGCAGCTTACACTCTAGCGGGAACGGGGAGACCCAGTACTTC.

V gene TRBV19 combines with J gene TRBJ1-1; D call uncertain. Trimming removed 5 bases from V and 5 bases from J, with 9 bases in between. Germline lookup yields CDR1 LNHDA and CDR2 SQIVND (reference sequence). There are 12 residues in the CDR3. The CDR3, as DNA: TGTGCCAGTAGTGAGGGAGGAACTGAAGCTTTCTTT. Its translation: CASSEGGTEAFF.

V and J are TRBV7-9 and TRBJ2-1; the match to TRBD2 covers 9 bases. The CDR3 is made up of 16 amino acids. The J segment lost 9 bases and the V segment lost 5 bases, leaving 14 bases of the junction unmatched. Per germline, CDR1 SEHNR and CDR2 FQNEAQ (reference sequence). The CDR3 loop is CASSPRSAGGRFEQFF. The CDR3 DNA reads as TGTGCCAGCAGCCCCCGCTCTGCGGGAGGGCGATTTGAGCAGTTCTTC.

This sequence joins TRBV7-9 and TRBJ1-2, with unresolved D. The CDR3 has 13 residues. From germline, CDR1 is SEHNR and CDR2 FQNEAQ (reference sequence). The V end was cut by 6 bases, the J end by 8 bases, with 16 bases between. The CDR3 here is CASRIEVTRGYTF. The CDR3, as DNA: TGTGCCAGCAGGATCGAGGTAACTCGCGGCTACACCTTC.

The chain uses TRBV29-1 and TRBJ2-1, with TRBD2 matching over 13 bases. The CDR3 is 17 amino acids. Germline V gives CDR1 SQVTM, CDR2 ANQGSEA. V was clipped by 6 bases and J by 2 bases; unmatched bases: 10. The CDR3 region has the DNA TGCAGCGTAGACGGGACTAGCGGGACCGGCACCTACAATGAGCAGTTCTTC. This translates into CSVDGTSGTGTYNEQFF.

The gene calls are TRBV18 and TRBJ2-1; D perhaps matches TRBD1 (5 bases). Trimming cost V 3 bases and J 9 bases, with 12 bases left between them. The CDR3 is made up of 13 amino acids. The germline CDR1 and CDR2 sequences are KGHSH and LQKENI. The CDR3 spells CASSPQGPGEQFF. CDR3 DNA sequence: TGTGCCAGCTCACCTCAGGGCCCGGGTGAGCAGTTCTTC.

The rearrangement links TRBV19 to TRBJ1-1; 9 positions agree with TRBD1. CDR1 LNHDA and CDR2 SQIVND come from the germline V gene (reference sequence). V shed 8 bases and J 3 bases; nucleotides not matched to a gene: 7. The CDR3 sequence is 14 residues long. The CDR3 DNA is TGTGCCAGTCCCGGGACAGGGCCTTACACTGAAGCTTTCTTT. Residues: CASPGTGPYTEAFF.

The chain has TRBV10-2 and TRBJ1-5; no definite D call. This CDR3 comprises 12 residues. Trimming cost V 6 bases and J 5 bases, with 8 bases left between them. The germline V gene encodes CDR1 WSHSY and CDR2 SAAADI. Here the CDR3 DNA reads TGCGCCAGCAGAGGAGCGGATCAGCCCCAGCATTTT. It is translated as CASRGADQPQHF.

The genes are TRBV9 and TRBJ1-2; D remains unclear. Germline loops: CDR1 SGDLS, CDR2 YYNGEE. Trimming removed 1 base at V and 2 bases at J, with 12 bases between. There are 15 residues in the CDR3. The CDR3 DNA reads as TGTGCCAGCAGCGTATTAGCCGAAGAGAACTATGGCTACACCTTC. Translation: CASSVLAEENYGYTF.

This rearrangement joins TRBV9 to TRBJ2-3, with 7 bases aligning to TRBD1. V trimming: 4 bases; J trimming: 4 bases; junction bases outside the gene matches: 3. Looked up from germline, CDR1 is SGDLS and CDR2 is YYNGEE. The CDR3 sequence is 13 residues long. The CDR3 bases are TGTGCCAGCAGCAAGGGGACAGCAGATACGCAGTATTTT. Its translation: CASSKGTADTQYF. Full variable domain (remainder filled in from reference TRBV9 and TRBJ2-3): DSGVTQTPKHLITATGQRVTLRCSPRSGDLSVYWYQQSLDQGLQFLIQYYNGEERAKGNILERFSAQQFPDLHSELNLSSLELGDSALYFCASSKGTADTQYFGPGTRLTVL.

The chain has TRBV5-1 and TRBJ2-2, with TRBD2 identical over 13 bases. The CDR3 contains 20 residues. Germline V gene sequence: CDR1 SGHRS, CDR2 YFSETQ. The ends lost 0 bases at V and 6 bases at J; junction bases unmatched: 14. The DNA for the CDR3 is TGCGCCAGCAGCTTGGAACAGCTCCCGGGACTAGCGGGACGATCCGGGGAGCTGTTTTTT. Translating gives CASSLEQLPGLAGRSGELFF.

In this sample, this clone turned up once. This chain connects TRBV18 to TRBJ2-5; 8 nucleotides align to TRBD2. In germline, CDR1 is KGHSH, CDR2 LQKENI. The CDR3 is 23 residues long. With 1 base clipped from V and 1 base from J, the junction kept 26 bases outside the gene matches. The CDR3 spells CASSPRIPLAGGFNKELQETQYF. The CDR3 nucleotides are TGTGCCAGCTCACCACGGATCCCCCTGGCGGGGGGCTTCAACAAAGAACTCCAAGAGACCCAGTACTTC.

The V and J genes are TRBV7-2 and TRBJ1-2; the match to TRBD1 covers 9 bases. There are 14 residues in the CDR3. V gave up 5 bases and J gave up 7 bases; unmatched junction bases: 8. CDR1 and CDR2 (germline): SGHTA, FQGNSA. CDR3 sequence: CASSARGQGGGYTF. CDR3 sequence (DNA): TGTGCCAGCAGCGCTCGGGGACAGGGTGGTGGCTACACCTTC.

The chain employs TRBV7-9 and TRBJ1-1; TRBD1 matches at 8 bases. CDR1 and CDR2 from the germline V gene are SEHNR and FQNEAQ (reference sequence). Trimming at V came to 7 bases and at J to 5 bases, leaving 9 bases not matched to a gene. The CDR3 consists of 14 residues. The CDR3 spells CASTIGQGGTEAFF. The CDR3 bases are TGTGCCAGCACCATAGGACAGGGAGGAACTGAAGCTTTCTTT.

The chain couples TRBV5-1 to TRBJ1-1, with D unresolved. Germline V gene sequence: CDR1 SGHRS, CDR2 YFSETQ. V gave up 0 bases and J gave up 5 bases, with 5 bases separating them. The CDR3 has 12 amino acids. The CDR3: CASSLESTEAFF. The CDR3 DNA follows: TGCGCCAGCAGCTTGGAATCGACTGAAGCTTTCTTT.

CDR3 residues: CAWSGGGQSISYEQYF. The CDR3 DNA follows: TGTGCCTGGTCGGGGGGGGGACAATCGATCTCCTACGAGCAGTACTTC. The V and J genes are TRBV30 and TRBJ2-7, with 8 bases lining up with TRBD2. V trimming: 5 bases; J trimming: 0 bases; junction bases outside the gene matches: 12. This CDR3 contains 16 residues. Germline V lookup: CDR1 GTSNPN, CDR2 SVGIG (reference sequence).

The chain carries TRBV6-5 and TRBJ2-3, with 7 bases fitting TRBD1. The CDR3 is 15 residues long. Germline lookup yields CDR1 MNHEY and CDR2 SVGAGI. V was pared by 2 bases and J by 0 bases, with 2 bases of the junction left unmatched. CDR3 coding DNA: TGTGCCAGCAGTTACCTGACAGGGAGCACAGATACGCAGTATTTT. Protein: CASSYLTGSTDTQYF.

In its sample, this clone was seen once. The CDR3 DNA reads TGTGCCAGCAGCAAAATCGAGGGTATCGGCACTGAAGCTTTCTTT. Protein sequence: CASSKIEGIGTEAFF. The V and J genes are TRBV5-5 and TRBJ1-1; no clear D. Germline V gives CDR1 SGHKS, CDR2 YYEKEE (reference sequence). V dropped 4 bases and J dropped 4 bases, with 17 bases sitting between them. The CDR3 totals 15 residues.

The CDR3, as DNA: TGCGCCAGCAGCCAAGGAGCTCAGACAGTGTACCAAGAGACCCAGTACTTC. Its translation: CASSQGAQTVYQETQYF. The chain carries TRBV4-1 and TRBJ2-5, with a weak D call TRBD1 (5 bases). Germline V lookup: CDR1 MGHRA, CDR2 YSYEKL. Trimming stripped 1 base from V and 0 bases from J, with 15 bases between. CDR3 length: 17 amino acids.

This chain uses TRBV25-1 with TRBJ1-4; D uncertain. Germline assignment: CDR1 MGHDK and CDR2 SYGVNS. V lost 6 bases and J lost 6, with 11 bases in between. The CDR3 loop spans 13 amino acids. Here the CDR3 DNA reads TGTGCCAGCAGGGAGAGGGTCTATGAAAAACTGTTTTTT. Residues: CASRERVYEKLFF.

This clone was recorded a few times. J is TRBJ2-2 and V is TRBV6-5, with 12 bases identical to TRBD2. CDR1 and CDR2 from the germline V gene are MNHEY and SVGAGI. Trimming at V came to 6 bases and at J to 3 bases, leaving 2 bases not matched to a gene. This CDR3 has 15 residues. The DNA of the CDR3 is TGTGCCAGCAGGACTAGCGGGGGAGACACCGGGGAGCTGTTTTTT. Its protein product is CASRTSGGDTGELFF.

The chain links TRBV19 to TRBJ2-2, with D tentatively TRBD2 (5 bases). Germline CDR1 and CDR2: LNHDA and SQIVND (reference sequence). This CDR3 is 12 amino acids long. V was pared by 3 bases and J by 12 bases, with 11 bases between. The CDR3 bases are TGTGCCAGTAGTATTCGGCCGGGGAAGCTGTTTTTT. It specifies CASSIRPGKLFF.

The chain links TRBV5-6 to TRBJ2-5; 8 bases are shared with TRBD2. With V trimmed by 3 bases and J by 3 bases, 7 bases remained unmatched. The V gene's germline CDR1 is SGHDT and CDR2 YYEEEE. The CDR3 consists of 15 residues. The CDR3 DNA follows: TGTGCCAGCAGCTCCTCGGGGGGGACCAAAGAGACCCAGTACTTC. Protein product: CASSSSGGTKETQYF.

The CDR3 DNA is TGTGCCAGCAGCTTAGAACAGCTAAATAACTATGGCTACACCTTC. It yields the protein CASSLEQLNNYGYTF. The chain has TRBV7-2 and TRBJ1-2; D is uncertain. The CDR3 runs 15 residues. V was cut by 1 base and J by 1 base, with 10 bases left in between. The V gene's germline CDR1 is SGHTA and CDR2 FQGNSA.

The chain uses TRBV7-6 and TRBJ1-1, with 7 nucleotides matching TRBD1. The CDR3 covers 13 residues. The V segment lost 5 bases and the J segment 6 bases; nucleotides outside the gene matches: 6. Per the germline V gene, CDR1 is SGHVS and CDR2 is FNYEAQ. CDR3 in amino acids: CASSLTGEAEAFF. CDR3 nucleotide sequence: TGTGCCAGCAGCCTAACAGGGGAGGCTGAAGCTTTCTTT.